The clone carrying this TCR beta chain has more than one count but fewer than ten. Repertoires were generated with immunoSEQ multiplex PCR, while TCRdb's copy carries only in-frame clones and drops some. The data show around 250,000 clones, more than 70% seen once. The data were taken from a study of blood T cell repertoires in COVID-19. Study as a whole: Donors in the United States, Italy and Spain gave samples during acute or convalescent COVID-19. PBMCs, B-cell-depleted T cells, or T cells provided the cDNA or gDNA that made up the material.

With 7 bases clipped from V and 5 bases from J, the junction kept 9 bases outside the gene matches. Germline values: CDR1 WNHNN, CDR2 SYGVQD (reference sequence). This CDR3 has 16 amino acids. This TCR was sampled from an elderly man with acute or convalescent COVID-19. The sample taken for sequencing was peripheral blood. J is TRBJ2-2 and V is TRBV10-1; TRBD2 matches 11 bases. CDR3 loop: CASTSGGPSRTGELFF. The CDR3 DNA reads TGCGCCAGCACTAGCGGGGGGCCTTCGAGAACCGGGGAGCTGTTTTTT.